What follows describes a single T cell receptor beta chain. This CDR3 region has 16 residues. Germline V gene data show CDR1 as SGHRS and CDR2 as YFSETQ. V was clipped by 1 base and J by 2 bases; unmatched bases: 3. This entry is derived from a study of blood T cell repertoires in COVID-19. Across the whole study: Researchers got acute and convalescent COVID-19 samples from the United States, Italy and Spain. The analysed material was cDNA or gDNA that came from T cells, B-cell-depleted T cells, or PBMCs.

In the original processing: Amplifying reference gene primers gave estimates of nucleated cell counts. Assay: immunoSEQ multiplex PCR; the TCRdb copy retains only in-frame clones and omits some. The DNA was the basis for D and trimming; V, J and clone size are from that table. This table has over 200,000 clones, about 90% appearing once. The receptor's source is a human donor in a cohort exposed to, infected with or recovered from COVID-19 (not recorded which). The donor label of this sample is uncertain. The material sequenced was PBMCs or T cells enriched from blood (not recorded which). This chain connects TRBV5-1 to TRBJ2-1, with 10 bases that match TRBD2. DNA for the CDR3: TGCGCCAGCAGCTTGAAAAGCGGGGGGGCCTACAATGAGCAGTTCTTC. Its translation is CASSLKSGGAYNEQFF.